The next 3 T cell receptor beta chains were all read from a single sample in a study of regulatory T cells in long-lasting Graves disease. Relying on iRepertoire HTBI primers and Arm-PCR of CDR3 regions, the team built TCR beta libraries. TCRdb ran MiXCR on the multiplex PCR reads and lists one entry per CDR3 protein. Counted here are about 400,000 distinct CDR3 sequences, 15% to 19% occurring once; the ten biggest clones make up 22%. The time point is: newly diagnosed GD, antithyroid drugs for less than 3 months. PBMC RNA was the source of the TCR library. The source was peripheral blood mononuclear cells (PBMCs), collected at new diagnosis, from a patient treated with antithyroid drugs. Receptors were obtained from a female donor with Graves disease.

This clonotype was seen many times. This rearrangement joins TRBV18 to TRBJ1-1; D not resolved. The germline CDR1 and CDR2 sequences are KGHSH and LQKENI. V was cut by 6 bases and J by 5 bases, with 10 bases left in between. There are 12 residues in the CDR3. CDR3 sequence: CASSSYDTEAFF. DNA for the CDR3: TGTGCCAGCTCTTCCTATGATACTGAAGCTTTCTTT. The full variable domain, with the rest looked up from reference TRBV18 and TRBJ1-1, is NAGVMQNPRHLVRRRGQEARLRCSPMKGHSHVYWYRQLPEEGLKFMVYLQKENIIDESGMPKERFSAEFPKEGPSILRIQQVVRGDSAAYFCASSSYDTEAFFGQGTRLTVV.

In this sample, this clonotype turned up a few times. The V call is TRBV5-4, the J call TRBJ2-1, with TRBD2 matching 7 bases. The CDR3 is 15 amino acids. J was trimmed by 4 bases and V by 4 bases; bases with no gene match: 8. CDR1 is SGHNT and CDR2 is YYREEE in the germline V gene (reference sequence). The DNA of the CDR3 is TGTGCCAGCAGCGGAAATAGCGGGTATTACAATGAGCAGTTCTTC. It yields the protein CASSGNSGYYNEQFF.

This clonotype was observed a few times. The chain couples TRBV10-3 to TRBJ1-2; D uncertain. The CDR3 covers 14 residues. Trimming took off 2 bases at V and 2 bases at J, with 9 bases between the two ends. The germline V gene encodes CDR1 ENHRY and CDR2 SYGVKD. The CDR3, as DNA: TGTGCCATCAGTGAGGCACCTAACAACTATGGCTACACCTTC. This codes for CAISEAPNNYGYTF.